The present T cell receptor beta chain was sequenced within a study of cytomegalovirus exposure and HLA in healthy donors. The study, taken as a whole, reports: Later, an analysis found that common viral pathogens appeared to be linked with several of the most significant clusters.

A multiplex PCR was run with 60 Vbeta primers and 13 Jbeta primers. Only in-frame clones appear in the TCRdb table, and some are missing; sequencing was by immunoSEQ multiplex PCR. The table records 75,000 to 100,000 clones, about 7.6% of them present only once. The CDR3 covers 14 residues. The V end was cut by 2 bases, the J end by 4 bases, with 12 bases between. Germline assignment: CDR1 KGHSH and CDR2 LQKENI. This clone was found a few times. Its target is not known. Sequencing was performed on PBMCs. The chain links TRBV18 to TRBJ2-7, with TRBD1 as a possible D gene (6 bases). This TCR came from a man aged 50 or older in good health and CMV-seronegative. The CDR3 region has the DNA TGTGCCAGCTCACCAACAGGGAATCATTACGAGCAGTACTTC. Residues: CASSPTGNHYEQYF.